Each of the 32 T cell receptor beta chains below was sequenced from the same sample in a study of cytomegalovirus exposure and HLA in healthy donors. PCR involved 60 Vbeta and 13 Jbeta primers. Here immunoSEQ multiplex PCR was the method, and the copy in TCRdb shows in-frame clones only, minus some. The top ten clones hold 5.5% to 8% of a sample with about 79,000 clones, 65% to 70% of them seen once. Specimen: PBMCs. The receptors derive from a woman aged 50 to 60 in good health and CMV-seropositive.

The chain has TRBV29-1 and TRBJ1-1, with D perhaps matching TRBD1 (5 bases). V shed 7 bases and J shed 5 bases, with 17 bases lying between them. Germline V gives CDR1 SQVTM, CDR2 ANQGSEA. The CDR3 extends over 13 amino acids. The CDR3 protein is CSARLRVETEAFF. CDR3 nucleotides: TGCAGCGCTCGCCTCAGGGTGGAAACTGAAGCTTTCTTT.

The chain couples TRBV2 to TRBJ2-3; D uncertain. In germline, CDR1 is SNHLY, CDR2 FYNNEI. The CDR3 is made up of 12 amino acids. The V end was cut by 9 bases, the J end by 6 bases, with 13 bases between. CDR3 residues: CARHVTTDTQYF. The DNA for the CDR3 is TGTGCCAGGCACGTGACGACTGATACGCAGTATTTT.

This clone was observed a handful of times. The gene calls are TRBV6-6 and TRBJ2-7; 8 positions match TRBD1. Germline-derived CDR1 and CDR2 are MNHNY and SVGAGI (reference sequence). The V and J ends lost 3 bases and 5 bases, in that order; junction bases with no gene match: 6. The length of the CDR3 is 14 residues. The CDR3 loop is CASSYVGQGDEQYF. The CDR3 region has the DNA TGTGCCAGCAGTTATGTAGGACAGGGAGACGAGCAGTACTTC.

V and J are TRBV5-1 and TRBJ2-6; D is possibly TRBD1 (6 bases). Trimming removed 4 bases at V and 0 bases at J, with 14 bases between. Per germline, CDR1 SGHRS and CDR2 YFSETQ. This CDR3 region has 17 residues. The CDR3 region is CASSTFPRGSGANVLTF. The CDR3 nucleotides are TGCGCCAGCAGCACTTTCCCCAGGGGCTCTGGGGCCAACGTCCTGACTTTC.

The CDR3 sequence: CASSPGSTNYGYTF. CDR3 coding DNA: TGTGCCAGCAGCCCCGGGTCTACTAACTATGGCTACACCTTC. The chain uses TRBV7-2 and TRBJ1-2; unclear D gene. The length of the CDR3 is 14 residues. Trimming stripped 5 bases from V and 0 bases from J, with 10 bases between. Germline assignment: CDR1 SGHTA and CDR2 FQGNSA.

The chain carries TRBV19 and TRBJ2-2; the D gene is possibly TRBD2 (7 bases). The CDR3 is made up of 15 amino acids. Trimming took off 7 bases at V and 3 bases at J, with 15 bases between the two ends. Germline CDR1 and CDR2: LNHDA and SQIVND (reference sequence). The CDR3 nucleotides read TGTGCCAGTAAGATCGGGGGGCAGGACACCGGGGAGCTGTTTTTT. Protein sequence: CASKIGGQDTGELFF.

This rearrangement joins TRBV4-2 to TRBJ1-2; D not certain. V dropped 1 base and J dropped 2 bases, with 5 bases sitting between them. Germline V lookup: CDR1 LGHNA, CDR2 YNFKEQ. The CDR3 has 13 amino acids. CDR3 bases: TGTGCCAGCAGCCAAGGGCAGAACTATGGCTACACCTTC. Its translation is CASSQGQNYGYTF.

Concerning this clone: One end of the junction is discordant with germline, which a read error may explain. V usage is TRBV2 and J usage is TRBJ1-2, with TRBD1 identical over 7 bases. The CDR3 covers 11 residues. Per germline, CDR1 SNHLY and CDR2 FYNNEI. CDR3 DNA sequence: TGCACAGGGGATCAAAACTATGGCTACACCTTC. Translating gives CTGDQNYGYTF.

This clone was found once. The CDR3 here is CASSEAIRGSSNQPQHF. In DNA form, the CDR3 reads TGTGCCAGCAGTGAAGCTATCAGGGGGTCTAGCAATCAGCCCCAGCATTTT. The chain recombines TRBV6-1 with TRBJ1-5, with TRBD1 matching over 7 bases. Germline CDR1 and CDR2: MNHNS and SASEGT. The J segment lost 0 bases and the V segment lost 0 bases, leaving 5 bases of the junction unmatched. This CDR3 is built from 17 residues.

This clone was picked up one time. The chain has TRBV5-1 and TRBJ1-5; the D is unclear. Germline V CDR1 and CDR2: SGHRS, YFSETQ. The V end lost 0 bases, the J end lost 3 bases, and 7 bases lay between the germline ends. The CDR3 totals 14 residues. The CDR3 spells CASSLGNYNQPQHF. The CDR3 DNA sequence: TGCGCCAGCAGCTTGGGGAACTACAATCAGCCCCAGCATTTT.

V gene TRBV6-6 combines with J gene TRBJ2-7; D unclear. The germline V gene encodes CDR1 MNHNY and CDR2 SVGAGI (reference sequence). Trimming removed 4 bases at V and 2 bases at J, with 9 bases between. CDR3 length equals 13 residues. CDR3 loop: CASSFGLAYEQYV. CDR3 bases: TGTGCCAGCAGTTTTGGGCTGGCCTACGAGCAGTACGTC.

The rearrangement links TRBV21-1 to TRBJ2-4; the listed D gene, TRBD2, was not tested against the DNA. TRBV21-1 is tagged as a pseudogene. The CDR3 runs to 16 residues. The CDR3 sequence is CASSKLDLLAKNIQYF. The CDR3 coding sequence is TGTGCCAGCAGCAAACTCGACTTACTAGCCAAAAACATTCAGTACTTC.

In this sample, this clone turned up a few times. The chain is built from TRBV6-1 and TRBJ2-3, with D possibly matching TRBD2 (7 bases). There are 15 residues in the CDR3. V lost 4 bases to trimming and J lost 1 base, with 12 bases between them. Germline CDR1 is MNHNS and CDR2 is SASEGT. CDR3 region: CASSGEGGGTDTQYF. The DNA for the CDR3 is TGTGCCAGCAGTGGAGAGGGGGGGGGCACAGATACGCAGTATTTT.

About this clone itself: The junction departs from germline at one end; a sequencing error may be responsible. This specimen includes other DNA sequences encoding the same CDR3. This chain uses TRBV5-6 with TRBJ2-6, with 7 bases identical to TRBD1. CDR1 SGHDT and CDR2 YYEEEE come from the germline V gene. CDR3 length: 15 amino acids. CDR3 nucleotides: TGTGCCAGCAGACAGGGGAGCTCTGGGGCCAACGTCCTGACCTTC. Protein: CASRQGSSGANVLTF.

The gene calls are TRBV5-1 and TRBJ1-2, with D perhaps matching TRBD1 (5 bases). Germline CDR1 reads SGHRS; CDR2 reads YFSETQ. This CDR3 comprises 13 residues. Trimming took 4 bases from V and 11 from J, leaving 18 bases between them. CDR3 DNA: TGCGCCAGCAGCGTGGACCCCAATCGGGGGTACACCTTC. This gives the protein CASSVDPNRGYTF.

CDR3 nucleotide sequence: TGTGCCAGCACCGAGAACCGGGACAGGGACTCAGATACGCAGTATTTT. It yields the protein CASTENRDRDSDTQYF. This chain connects TRBV5-4 to TRBJ2-3, with 9 bases fitting TRBD1. This CDR3 is built from 16 residues. With V trimmed by 6 bases and J by 4 bases, 12 bases remained unmatched. CDR1 and CDR2 from the germline V gene are SGHNT and YYREEE (reference sequence).

The chain combines TRBV7-6 with TRBJ2-6; 11 bases align to TRBD1. Germline CDR1 is SGHVS and CDR2 is FNYEAQ. J was trimmed by 0 bases and V by 10 bases; bases with no gene match: 8. CDR3 length equals 17 residues. The CDR3 loop reads CATRRDRGYSGANVLTF. Written as DNA, the CDR3 is TGTGCCACCCGGCGGGACAGGGGGTACTCTGGGGCCAACGTCCTGACTTTC.

This clone was seen only once. V usage is TRBV13 and J usage is TRBJ1-6; D is undetermined. CDR1 and CDR2 (germline): PRHDT, FYEKMQ (reference sequence). The CDR3 is 16 residues long. Trimming removed 0 bases from V and 4 bases from J, with 10 bases in between. The CDR3 loop reads CASSLGRGSYNSPLHF. The CDR3 nucleotides read TGTGCCAGCAGCTTAGGAAGAGGCTCTTATAATTCACCCCTCCACTTT.

The genes are TRBV7-2 and TRBJ1-2; perhaps TRBD1 as D (5 bases). Trimming stripped 7 bases from V and 0 bases from J, with 21 bases between. CDR1 and CDR2 (germline): SGHTA, FQGNSA. The CDR3 is made up of 17 amino acids. CDR3 nucleotides: TGTGCCAGCACCCTAGGTACAGGTGAATGGGCTAACTATGGCTACACCTTC. It specifies CASTLGTGEWANYGYTF.

This clone occurred once. The sample carries other DNA sequences with the same CDR3. The rearrangement joins TRBV10-3 to TRBJ2-2; 14 nucleotides agree with TRBD2. The CDR3 is 19 residues long. V lost 6 bases and J lost 6; bases outside the gene matches: 15. The germline CDR1 and CDR2 sequences are ENHRY and SYGVKD. The DNA for the CDR3 is TGTGCCATCAGGTCAAGACTAGCGGGGGGGTCTGGACTCTCCGGGGAGCTGTTTTTT. It translates to CAIRSRLAGGSGLSGELFF.

The chain joins TRBV21-1 to TRBJ1-5. TRBV21-1 is given as a pseudogene. The CDR3 is made up of 16 amino acids. CDR3 coding DNA: TGTGCCAGCAGCAAAGGCGGGGGAATGGGCAATCAGCCCCAGCATTTT. Amino acid sequence: CASSKGGGMGNQPQHF.

In this sample, this clone turned up once. This rearrangement joins TRBV27 to TRBJ2-2, with 10 bases that match TRBD1. CDR1 and CDR2 (germline): MNHEY, SMNVEV (reference sequence). The CDR3 runs 16 residues. With 7 bases clipped from V and 7 bases from J, the junction kept 12 bases outside the gene matches. The CDR3 nucleotides are TGTGCCAGCAAAGTAGGCGGGACAGGGGTTGTCGGGGAGCTGTTTTTT. Translation: CASKVGGTGVVGELFF.

The rearrangement joins TRBV27 to TRBJ2-2, with D hard to call. Trimming stripped 2 bases from V and 0 bases from J, with 7 bases between. Per germline, CDR1 MNHEY and CDR2 SMNVEV (reference sequence). The CDR3 covers 15 residues. The CDR3 protein is CASSLVVANTGELFF. The DNA for the CDR3 is TGTGCCAGCAGTTTAGTCGTCGCGAACACCGGGGAGCTGTTTTTT.

This chain links TRBV7-9 with TRBJ2-1, with TRBD1 identical over 10 bases. V dropped 6 bases and J dropped 8; count of bases not matched to a gene: 4. The CDR3 totals 13 residues. Germline V gene lookup returns CDR1 SEHNR and CDR2 FQNEAQ (reference sequence). The CDR3 nucleotides are TGTGCCAGCAGTACGACAGGGGGCGATGAGCAGTTCTTC. It encodes CASSTTGGDEQFF. The whole variable domain, remainder taken from reference TRBV7-9 and TRBJ2-1, is DTGVSQNPRHKITKRGQNVTFRCDPISEHNRLYWYRQTLGQGPEFLTYFQNEAQLEKSRLLSDRFSAERPKGSFSTLEIQRTEQGDSAMYLCASSTTGGDEQFFGPGTRLTVL.

The V gene is TRBV7-2, the J gene TRBJ1-2; a possible D gene is TRBD1 (6 bases). The CDR3 contains 14 residues. The germline CDR1 and CDR2 sequences are SGHTA and FQGNSA. V lost 1 base and J lost 10, with 16 bases in between. The CDR3 nucleotides read TGTGCCAGCAGCTTAGTCCGGGGGGCAGAGGACTACACCTTC. Residues: CASSLVRGAEDYTF.

As for this clone: Since the CDR3 does not end with the conserved phenylalanine or tryptophan, this likely comes from a read error. The rearrangement links TRBV19 to TRBJ1-5, with D unresolved. CDR3 length: 16 amino acids. V dropped 4 bases and J dropped 0 bases, with 13 bases sitting between them. Germline V gene lookup returns CDR1 LNHDA and CDR2 SQIVND (reference sequence). As DNA, the CDR3 is TGTGCCAGTAGTACTAGGCAGACTTATAGCAATCAGCCCCAGCATCTT. Protein product: CASSTRQTYSNQPQHL.

The chain has TRBV5-1 and TRBJ1-1, with D hard to call. Looked up from germline, CDR1 is SGHRS and CDR2 is YFSETQ. Trimming took off 0 bases at V and 1 base at J, with 10 bases between the two ends. This CDR3 is 15 amino acids long. The CDR3 reads CASSLDRPSNTEAFF. The CDR3 region has the DNA TGCGCCAGCAGCTTGGACAGACCATCGAACACTGAAGCTTTCTTT.

The rearrangement joins TRBV7-8 to TRBJ1-6; D is uncertain. V shed 5 bases and J shed 10 bases, with 18 bases lying between them. The CDR3 covers 15 residues. In germline, CDR1 is SGHVS, CDR2 FQNEAQ. This CDR3 is CASSPSPRRRSPLHF. The DNA for the CDR3 is TGTGCCAGCAGCCCCAGTCCCAGGAGGAGATCACCCCTCCACTTT. Together with reference TRBV7-8 and TRBJ1-6, the CDR3 gives the full variable domain: GAGVSQSPRYKVAKRGQDVALRCDPISGHVSLFWYQQALGQGPEFLTYFQNEAQLDKSGLPSDRFFAERPEGSVSTLKIQRTQQEDSAVYLCASSPSPRRRSPLHFGNGTRLTVT.

The chain combines TRBV6-5 with TRBJ1-5; 8 bases line up with TRBD1. The CDR3 covers 14 residues. With V trimmed by 6 bases and J by 3 bases, 4 bases remained unmatched. CDR1 and CDR2 (germline): MNHEY, SVGAGI. CDR3 in amino acids: CASRGTGVNQPQHF. CDR3 DNA sequence: TGTGCCAGCAGGGGGACAGGTGTCAATCAGCCCCAGCATTTT.

The chain is built from TRBV9 and TRBJ1-6; possibly TRBD1 for D (6 bases). Per germline, CDR1 SGDLS and CDR2 YYNGEE. Trimming left V 4 bases short and J 9 bases short, with 14 bases between. The length of the CDR3 is 14 residues. CDR3 region: CASSPTGRGSPLHF. The CDR3 DNA reads as TGTGCCAGCAGCCCCACGGGCAGGGGTTCACCCCTCCACTTT. Looking up the rest from reference TRBV9 and TRBJ1-6 gives the full variable domain: DSGVTQTPKHLITATGQRVTLRCSPRSGDLSVYWYQQSLDQGLQFLIQYYNGEERAKGNILERFSAQQFPDLHSELNLSSLELGDSALYFCASSPTGRGSPLHFGNGTRLTVT.

The chain carries TRBV7-2 and TRBJ2-3; D not resolved. Trimming took off 4 bases at V and 0 bases at J, with 5 bases between the two ends. This CDR3 contains 13 residues. Germline CDR1 SGHTA, CDR2 FQGNSA. The CDR3 region has the DNA TGTGCCAGCAGCTCCACTAGCACAGATACGCAGTATTTT. Translating gives CASSSTSTDTQYF.

The J gene is TRBJ2-5, the V gene TRBV28; TRBD1 aligns across 10 bases. The J call is uncertain, as TRBJ2-7 better fits the DNA end. The CDR3 sequence is 15 residues long. The germline V gene encodes CDR1 MDHEN and CDR2 SYDVKM. CDR3 residues: CASSFSTGGFYEQYF. The CDR3 DNA follows: TGTGCCAGCAGTTTCTCGACAGGGGGCTTCTACGAGCAGTACTTC.